The next 13 T cell receptor beta chains were all read from a single sample in a study of cytomegalovirus exposure and HLA in healthy donors. PCR employed 60 Vbeta and 13 Jbeta primers. Produced via immunoSEQ multiplex PCR; TCRdb's table is partial and in-frame only. Among fewer than 200,000 clones, about 85% were seen once, and the ten largest hold approximately 2.5%. Sequencing was performed on PBMCs. The receptors were gathered from a man under 40 in good health and CMV-seropositive.

The CDR3 DNA sequence: TGTGCCAGCAGCTGGCGGGGAACAGATACGCAGTATTTT. Translated, it gives CASSWRGTDTQYF. This chain links TRBV7-9 with TRBJ2-3; D is possibly TRBD2 (6 bases). V was shortened by 4 bases and J by 3 bases, with 8 bases between the two germline ends. This CDR3 is built from 13 residues. Looked up from germline, CDR1 is SEHNR and CDR2 is FQNEAQ (reference sequence).

DNA for the CDR3: TGTGCCAGCAGCTTGGGCCAGGGGGAAGGAGGCTACACCTTC. Protein product: CASSLGQGEGGYTF. This sequence joins TRBV5-4 and TRBJ1-2, with 7 bases lining up with TRBD1. V shed 0 bases and J 8 bases; nucleotides not matched to a gene: 7. CDR1 and CDR2 from the germline V gene are SGHNT and YYREEE (reference sequence). The CDR3 has 14 residues.

This sequence joins TRBV18 and TRBJ1-1, with 10 positions matching TRBD1. The V gene's germline CDR1 is KGHSH and CDR2 LQKENI. The J segment lost 5 bases and the V segment lost 6 bases, leaving 12 bases of the junction unmatched. The CDR3 extends over 16 amino acids. The CDR3 sequence: CASSAPYPDRGTEAFF. The DNA for the CDR3 is TGTGCCAGCTCCGCGCCTTACCCGGACAGGGGGACTGAAGCTTTCTTT.

The V and J genes are TRBV11-2 and TRBJ2-1; TRBD2 matches 9 bases. The CDR3 loop spans 18 amino acids. Germline loops: CDR1 SGHAT, CDR2 FQNNGV. Trimming cost V 2 bases and J 8 bases; bases outside gene matches: 16. The CDR3 nucleotides are TGTGCCAGCAGCTTATTTTGGAGCGGCGCGGGAGGGCAGGATGAGCAGTTCTTC. Translating gives CASSLFWSGAGGQDEQFF.

The chain carries TRBV7-9 and TRBJ2-7; TRBD1 agrees at 9 bases. Per the germline V gene, CDR1 is SEHNR and CDR2 is FQNEAQ (reference sequence). The CDR3 runs to 14 residues. With V trimmed by 5 bases and J by 7 bases, 9 bases remained unmatched. CDR3 DNA sequence: TGTGCCAGCAGCATGGACAGGGGAATCATGGAGCAGTACTTC. This encodes CASSMDRGIMEQYF.

V gene TRBV29-1 combines with J gene TRBJ1-1; weak D call: TRBD1 (5 bases). Germline V gene sequence: CDR1 SQVTM, CDR2 ANQGSEA. The V end lost 7 bases, the J end lost 1 base, and 10 bases lay between the germline ends. This CDR3 has 12 amino acids. The CDR3 region is CSAVDRNTEAFF. CDR3 nucleotide sequence: TGCAGCGCCGTCGACAGGAACACTGAAGCTTTCTTT.

The CDR3 DNA is TGTGCCATCAGTGCGCGGCAGGGGGTAACCAAAAACATTCAGTACTTC. Translating gives CAISARQGVTKNIQYF. The rearrangement joins TRBV10-3 to TRBJ2-4; 7 nucleotides agree with TRBD1. In germline, CDR1 is ENHRY, CDR2 SYGVKD. The CDR3 totals 16 residues. Germline trimming cut 4 bases from V and 2 bases from J; bases unmatched to any gene: 8.

The V gene is TRBV7-6, the J gene TRBJ1-4; D gene ambiguous. Trimming stripped 1 base from V and 8 bases from J, with 14 bases between. This CDR3 is 15 amino acids long. CDR1 SGHVS and CDR2 FNYEAQ come from the germline V gene. Here the CDR3 DNA reads TGTGCCAGCAGCTTAGATCCGGGTTCTCGAGAAAAACTGTTTTTT. It yields the protein CASSLDPGSREKLFF.

As for this clone: One junction end does not reproduce the germline sequence, and a read error may be involved. The CDR3 DNA reads TGCGCCAGCAGCCAAGATTTCGGACAGCCGAATTATGGCTACCCCTTC. Translating gives CASSQDFGQPNYGYPF. The chain joins TRBV4-3 to TRBJ1-2, with D tentatively TRBD1 (6 bases). This CDR3 comprises 16 residues. CDR1 is LGHNA and CDR2 is YSLEER in the germline V gene.

The chain has TRBV29-1 and TRBJ2-7; D may be TRBD1 (6 bases). CDR3 length: 12 amino acids. CDR1 and CDR2 (germline): SQVTM, ANQGSEA. Trimming stripped 4 bases from V and 5 bases from J, with 12 bases between. This chain's CDR3 is CSVVAGANEQYV. CDR3 coding DNA: TGCAGCGTTGTGGCAGGGGCAAACGAGCAGTACGTC.

V is TRBV15 and J is TRBJ2-1; possible D gene TRBD2, 6 bases. The CDR3 covers 15 residues. The ends were cut back, 1 base at V and 8 bases at J, with 15 bases in the middle. Looked up from germline, CDR1 is LNHNV and CDR2 is YYDKDF (reference sequence). The DNA of the CDR3 is TGTGCCACCAGCAGAGCCGGGAGCCCTAGGGATGAGCAGTTCTTC. Its translation: CATSRAGSPRDEQFF.

The rearrangement uses TRBV6-5 and TRBJ1-5, with D possibly matching TRBD1 (6 bases). Trimming removed 3 bases from V and 3 bases from J, with 15 bases in between. The CDR3 has 16 amino acids. Germline CDR1 MNHEY, CDR2 SVGAGI. CDR3 bases: TGTGCCAGCAGTTATTCTTCTTCAGGGGTCAATCAGCCCCAGCATTTT. Protein sequence: CASSYSSSGVNQPQHF.

V usage is TRBV10-3 and J usage is TRBJ2-3; 7 bases map to TRBD1. After removal of 6 bases from V and 2 bases from J, the junction contained 5 bases not matched to a gene. The germline V gene has CDR1 ENHRY and CDR2 SYGVKD. This CDR3 has 14 amino acids. Written as DNA, the CDR3 is TGTGCCATCAGAGAACAGGGGCTCACAGATACGCAGTATTTT. Amino acid sequence: CAIREQGLTDTQYF.